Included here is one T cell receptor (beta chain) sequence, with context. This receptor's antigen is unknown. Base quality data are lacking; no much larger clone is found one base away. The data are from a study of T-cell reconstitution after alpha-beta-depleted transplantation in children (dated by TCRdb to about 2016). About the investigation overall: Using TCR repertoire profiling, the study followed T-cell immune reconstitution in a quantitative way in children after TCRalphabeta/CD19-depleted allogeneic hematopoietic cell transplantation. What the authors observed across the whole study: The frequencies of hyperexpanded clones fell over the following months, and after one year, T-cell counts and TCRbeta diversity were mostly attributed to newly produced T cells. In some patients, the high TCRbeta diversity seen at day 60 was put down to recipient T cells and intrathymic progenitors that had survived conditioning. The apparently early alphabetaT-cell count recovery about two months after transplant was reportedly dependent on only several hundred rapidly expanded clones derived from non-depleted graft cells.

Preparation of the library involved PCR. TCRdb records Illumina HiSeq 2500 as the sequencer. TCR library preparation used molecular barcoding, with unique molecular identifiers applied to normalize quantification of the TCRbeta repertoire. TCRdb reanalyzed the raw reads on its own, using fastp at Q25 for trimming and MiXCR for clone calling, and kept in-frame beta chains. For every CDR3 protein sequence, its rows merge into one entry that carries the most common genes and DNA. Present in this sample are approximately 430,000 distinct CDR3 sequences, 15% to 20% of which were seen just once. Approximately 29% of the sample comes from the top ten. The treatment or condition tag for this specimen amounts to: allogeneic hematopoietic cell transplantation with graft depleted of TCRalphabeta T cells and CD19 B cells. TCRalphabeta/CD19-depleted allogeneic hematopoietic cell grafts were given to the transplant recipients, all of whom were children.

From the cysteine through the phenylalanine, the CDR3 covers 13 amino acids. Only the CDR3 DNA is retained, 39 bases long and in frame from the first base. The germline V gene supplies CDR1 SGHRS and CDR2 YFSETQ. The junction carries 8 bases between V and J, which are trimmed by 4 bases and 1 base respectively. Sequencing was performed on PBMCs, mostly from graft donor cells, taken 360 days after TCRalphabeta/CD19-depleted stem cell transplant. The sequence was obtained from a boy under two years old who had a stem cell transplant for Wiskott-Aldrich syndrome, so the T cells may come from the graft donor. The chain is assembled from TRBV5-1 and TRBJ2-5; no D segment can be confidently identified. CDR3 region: CASSKASQETQYF. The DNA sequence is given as TGCGCCAGCAGCAAAGCGAGCCAAGAGACCCAGTACTTC.